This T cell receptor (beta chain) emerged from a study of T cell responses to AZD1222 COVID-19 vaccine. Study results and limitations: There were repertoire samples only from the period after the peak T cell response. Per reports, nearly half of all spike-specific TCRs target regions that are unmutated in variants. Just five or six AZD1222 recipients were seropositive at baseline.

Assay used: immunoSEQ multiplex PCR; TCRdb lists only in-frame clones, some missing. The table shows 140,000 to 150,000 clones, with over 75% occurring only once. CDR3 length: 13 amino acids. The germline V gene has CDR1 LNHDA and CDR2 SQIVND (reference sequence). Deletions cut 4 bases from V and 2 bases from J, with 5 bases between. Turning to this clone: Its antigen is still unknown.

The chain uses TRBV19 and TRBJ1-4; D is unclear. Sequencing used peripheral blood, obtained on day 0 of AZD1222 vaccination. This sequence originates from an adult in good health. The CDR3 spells CASSRMTNEKLFF. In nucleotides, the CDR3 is TGTGCCAGTAGTAGAATGACTAATGAAAAACTGTTTTTT.